This TCR beta chain is drawn from a study of T cells in Graves' hyperthyroidism and ophthalmopathy. Points from the study as a whole: Most thyroid clonotypes that were expanded above 0.001 also turned up in blood. Ophthalmopathy and stable hyperthyroidism were separated by a 13 V-J model.

This clonotype appeared a few times. Antigen: not known. The TCR beta CDR3 regions underwent amplification using RNA transcripts as the source. The HTBI primer set was used in a first-round RT-PCR of the TCR CDR3. Each CDR3 protein is one row after TCRdb ran MiXCR on the multiplex PCR reads. The data show 490,000 or so distinct CDR3 sequences, with approximately 23% seen just once and approximately 49% held by the top ten. Sequencing input: blood. This clonotype originated in a woman in her 70s with Graves' ophthalmopathy.

This CDR3 reads CASSQKRDVYNEQFF. CDR3 in DNA: TGCGCCAGCAGCCAAAAGCGGGACGTATACAATGAGCAGTTCTTC. The chain uses TRBV4-3 and TRBJ2-1, with 7 positions matching TRBD2. Losses at the gene ends were 2 bases for V and 4 bases for J; bases not matched to a gene: 5. Germline V lookup: CDR1 LGHNA, CDR2 YSLEER. The CDR3 length is 15 residues.